This is a list of T cell receptor beta chains from one sample in a study of T-cell memory formation after mild COVID-19. TCRdb re-called the 5' RACE reads through MiXCR, storing one row per CDR3 protein. This table holds about 250,000 distinct CDR3 sequences, less than 20% found once. Sample: PBMCs or a T cell subset sorted from them (not recorded which). These receptors were taken from an adult woman who had mild COVID-19 (a few samples of this study predate the infection). Cell type and time point are not known. Each CDR3 is given with its conserved first and last residue. D genes are given only for firm matches. Some rows mark clone size as missing; the rest say once, few, many or name a class of expanded clone.

cdr3_aa	cdr3_nt	j_call	cdr3_length	v_call	d_call	clone_size
CASSTRTGGGLVRGYTF	TGTGCCAGCAGTACCCGGACAGGGGGCGGGTTGGTGCGTGGCTACACCTTC	TRBJ1-2	17	TRBV12-3/TRBV12-4	TRBD1	few
CASSLGFEQYF	TGCGCCAGCAGCTTGGGGTTCGAGCAGTACTTC	TRBJ2-7	11	TRBV5-1	-	-
CASSQDLGSSGNTIYF	TGTGCCAGCAGCCAAGATTTGGGTTCCTCTGGAAACACCATATATTTT	TRBJ1-3	16	TRBV4-2	-	-
CASSKTGPATNEKLFF	TGTGCCAGCAGCAAAACGGGACCCGCAACTAATGAAAAACTGTTTTTT	TRBJ1-4	16	TRBV6-2/TRBV6-3	-	-
CASSPDSETQYF	TGTGCCAGCAGCCCGGACAGCGAGACCCAGTACTTC	TRBJ2-5	12	TRBV11-3	-	few
CASSTDRGGGYTF	TGTGCCAGCAGTACCGACAGGGGAGGAGGCTACACCTTC	TRBJ1-2	13	TRBV7-2	TRBD1	-
CASSGTGGRVTEAFF	TGTGCCAGCAGTGGGACAGGGGGTCGGGTGACTGAAGCTTTCTTT	TRBJ1-1	15	TRBV11-3	TRBD1	-
CASSPLGARKETQYF	TGCGCCAGCAGCCCTTTGGGGGCCAGGAAAGAGACCCAGTACTTC	TRBJ2-5	15	TRBV5-1	-	many
CASSSGPGNTIYF	TGCGCCAGCAGCTCGGGGCCCGGAAACACCATATATTTT	TRBJ1-3	13	TRBV5-1	-	-
CASSQDGQGTDTQYF	TGCGCCAGCAGCCAAGATGGCCAGGGCACAGATACGCAGTATTTT	TRBJ2-3	15	TRBV4-3	-	once
CASSQAPLGTLHF	TGCGCCAGCAGCCAAGCTCCCTTAGGGACCCTCCACTTT	TRBJ1-6	13	TRBV4-1	-	few
CAISESQGNNEQFF	TGTGCCATCAGTGAGTCGCAAGGGAACAATGAGCAGTTCTTC	TRBJ2-1	14	TRBV10-3	-	few
CASTKGGVGYTEAFF	TGTGCCAGCACAAAGGGGGGGGTAGGGTACACTGAAGCTTTCTTT	TRBJ1-1	15	TRBV5-5	-	-
CASSIGTSGGIRSYF	TGTGCCAGCAGTATTGGGACTAGCGGCGGCATAAGGTCATACTTC	TRBJ2-5	15	TRBV2	TRBD2	few
CASSSFAGQTTQYF	TGTGCCAGCAGTTCTTTCGCCGGACAGACCACGCAGTATTTT	TRBJ2-3	14	TRBV12-3/TRBV12-4	-	-
CASSIQGDQPPQHF	TGTGCCAGCAGTATACAGGGTGATCAGCCGCCCCAGCATTTT	TRBJ1-5	14	TRBV12-3/TRBV12-4	-	-
CSVRDNKNTGELFF	TGCAGCGTTCGAGACAACAAGAACACCGGGGAGCTGTTTTTT	TRBJ2-2	14	TRBV29-1	-	-
CASSLAGGRAGREQFF	TGCGCCAGCAGCTTGGCCGGCGGGAGGGCAGGGCGTGAGCAGTTCTTC	TRBJ2-1	16	TRBV5-1	TRBD2	few
CASSLVGGASYEQYF	TGTGCCAGCAGCTTAGTCGGGGGGGCTTCCTACGAGCAGTACTTC	TRBJ2-7	15	TRBV11-2	TRBD2	-
CSASGQTRGMSADTQYF	TGCAGTGCTAGTGGCCAAACGCGGGGGATGTCGGCAGATACGCAGTATTTT	TRBJ2-3	17	TRBV20-1	TRBD2	few
CASTLILAGGTYEQFF	TGTGCCAGCACCCTAATACTAGCGGGGGGGACATATGAGCAGTTCTTC	TRBJ2-1	16	TRBV3-1	TRBD2	-
CSVEALTDTQYF	TGCAGCGTTGAGGCGCTCACAGATACGCAGTATTTT	TRBJ2-3	12	TRBV29-1	-	few
CASRGRGQPQHF	TGTGCCAGCAGGGGGAGGGGTCAGCCCCAGCATTTT	TRBJ1-5	12	TRBV9	-	-
CASSVPGQIKLLHF	TGTGCCAGTAGTGTACCGGGACAGATCAAACTCCTCCACTTT	TRBJ1-6	14	TRBV19	TRBD1	few
CASSRTSGVTYEQYF	TGTGCCAGCAGCAGGACTAGCGGGGTTACCTACGAGCAGTACTTC	TRBJ2-7	15	TRBV12-3/TRBV12-4	TRBD2	-
CASSPPLSSGRGETQYF	TGTGCCAGCAGCCCGCCACTCAGTAGCGGGAGGGGAGAGACCCAGTACTTC	TRBJ2-5	17	TRBV7-8	TRBD2	few
CATAGGAAQTQYF	TGTGCCACGGCGGGGGGGGCCGCACAGACCCAGTACTTC	TRBJ2-5	13	TRBV27	TRBD2	-
CASSEGQGAFSPLHF	TGTGCCAGCAGTGAAGGACAGGGGGCTTTTTCACCCCTCCACTTT	TRBJ1-6	15	TRBV6-1	TRBD1	few
CASNDGSASYEQYF	TGTGCCAGCAATGACGGGAGCGCATCCTACGAGCAGTACTTC	TRBJ2-7	14	TRBV9	-	many
CSATTGVVVNTEAFF	TGCAGTGCCACCACAGGGGTAGTCGTGAACACTGAAGCTTTCTTT	TRBJ1-1	15	TRBV20-1	TRBD1	-
CASTTGNQPQHF	TGTGCCAGTACTACAGGGAACCAGCCCCAGCATTTT	TRBJ1-5	12	TRBV6-5	-	-
CASSLQGMGTEAFF	TGTGCCAGCAGCCTACAGGGCATGGGGACTGAAGCTTTCTTT	TRBJ1-1	14	TRBV7-9	-	few
CASSLFDRAADTQYF	TGCGCCAGCAGCTTGTTCGACAGGGCGGCAGATACGCAGTATTTT	TRBJ2-3	15	TRBV5-1	TRBD1	-
CASRAEGRGTGELFF	TGCGCCAGCAGGGCGGAGGGAAGGGGCACCGGGGAGCTGTTTTTT	TRBJ2-2	15	TRBV4-1	-	few
CSVTGTTLEAFF	TGCAGCGTAACCGGGACAACCCTTGAAGCTTTCTTT	TRBJ1-1	12	TRBV29-1	-	-
CASSLLPGLAGKQETQYF	TGTGCCAGCAGCCTCCTCCCCGGACTAGCGGGGAAGCAAGAGACCCAGTACTTC	TRBJ2-5	18	TRBV3-1	TRBD2	-
CSASRLDTQYF	TGCAGTGCTTCCAGACTAGACACGCAGTATTTT	TRBJ2-3	11	TRBV20-1	-	-
CASSDTSGGAYEQFF	TGCGCCAGCAGCGATACTAGCGGGGGGGCCTATGAGCAGTTCTTC	TRBJ2-1	15	TRBV4-1	TRBD2	once
CASSEEELAGGSSYEQYF	TGTGCCAGCAGTGAAGAAGAACTAGCGGGAGGCTCCTCCTACGAGCAGTACTTC	TRBJ2-7	18	TRBV6-1	TRBD2	-
CASSIGSLSATDTQYF	TGTGCCAGTAGTATAGGCAGCCTGAGTGCCACAGATACGCAGTATTTT	TRBJ2-3	16	TRBV19	-	-